The 28 T cell receptor beta chains reported below all come from one sample, sequenced in a study of T cell responses to AZD1222 COVID-19 vaccine. Generated by immunoSEQ multiplex PCR, the TCRdb table keeps only in-frame clones and is missing some. The sample lists 100,000 to 150,000 clones, around 89% occurring once. The starting material was peripheral blood, obtained on day 0 of MenACWY control vaccination. Source of these receptors: an adult in good health.

This clone was counted a single time. The chain joins TRBV6-2 or TRBV6-3 to TRBJ2-6; TRBD1 agrees at 8 bases. Germline loops: CDR1 MNHEY, CDR2 SVGEGT. The CDR3 runs to 18 residues. The V gene end was trimmed by 2 bases and the J gene end by 4 bases; junction bases not matched to a gene: 10. CDR3 residues: CASSYGLGQGYGANVLTF. The CDR3 region has the DNA TGTGCCAGCAGTTACGGGCTAGGACAGGGATACGGGGCCAACGTCCTGACTTTC.

The chain combines TRBV4-1 with TRBJ2-1, with 8 bases lining up with TRBD2. The V gene's germline CDR1 is MGHRA and CDR2 YSYEKL. There are 18 residues in the CDR3. V lost 0 bases, J lost 2 bases, and 9 bases stayed unmatched. CDR3 amino acids: CASSQEKGSGLAYNEQFF. CDR3 DNA: TGCGCCAGCAGCCAAGAAAAGGGATCGGGACTAGCCTACAATGAGCAGTTCTTC.

The chain recombines TRBV5-1 with TRBJ1-2; TRBD1 agrees at 7 bases. V lost 0 bases and J lost 9; bases outside the gene matches: 8. This CDR3 comprises 14 residues. In germline, CDR1 is SGHRS, CDR2 YFSETQ. Here the CDR3 reads CASSLDDRAASYTF. The CDR3 DNA is TGCGCCAGCAGCTTGGATGACAGGGCGGCAAGCTACACCTTC.

The V gene is TRBV11-2, the J gene TRBJ1-6; D is unresolved. Germline-derived CDR1 and CDR2 are SGHAT and FQNNGV. The CDR3 totals 15 residues. V dropped 3 bases and J dropped 8 bases, with 14 bases sitting between them. CDR3 DNA: TGTGCCAGCAGCTTTACCGGACGAGAGGATTCACCCCTCCACTTT. This gives the protein CASSFTGREDSPLHF.

The chain joins TRBV4-3 to TRBJ1-3; no definite D call. CDR3 length: 15 residues. The V gene's germline CDR1 is LGHNA and CDR2 YSLEER. Between the trimmed V and J ends, which lost 1 base and 4 bases, there was a span of 11 bases. CDR3 in DNA: TGCGCCAGCAGCCAAGGCCGGAGTAGCGGAAACACCATATATTTT. As protein: CASSQGRSSGNTIYF.

The chain carries TRBV4-1 and TRBJ2-7; 8 bases align to TRBD2. The ends lost 4 bases at V and 3 bases at J; junction bases unmatched: 11. This CDR3 contains 16 residues. The germline V gene encodes CDR1 MGHRA and CDR2 YSYEKL. The CDR3 DNA reads as TGCGCCAGCAGCCTTACACCGGGACTAGAGGTCTACGAGCAGTACTTC. Residues: CASSLTPGLEVYEQYF.

The chain joins TRBV29-1 to TRBJ2-5; 7 positions agree with TRBD2. Germline V lookup: CDR1 SQVTM, CDR2 ANQGSEA. CDR3 size: 13 residues. V gave up 1 base and J gave up 1 base; unmatched junction bases: 0. The CDR3, as DNA: TGCAGCGTTGAAGGGACTAGCCAAGAGACCCAGTACTTC. This sequence encodes CSVEGTSQETQYF.

The V call is TRBV19, the J call TRBJ2-1; D unclear. In germline, CDR1 is LNHDA, CDR2 SQIVND (reference sequence). V lost 8 bases and J 0 bases, leaving 14 bases between the germline ends. CDR3 length: 15 residues. The CDR3 nucleotides read TGTGCCAGTGCCCAGACCGCCTACTCCTACAATGAGCAGTTCTTC. Translating it yields CASAQTAYSYNEQFF.

The V and J genes are TRBV10-1 and TRBJ2-1; 13 nucleotides match TRBD2. With 0 bases clipped from V and 4 bases from J, the junction kept 0 bases outside the gene matches. This CDR3 region has 16 residues. Germline V gene sequence: CDR1 WNHNN, CDR2 SYGVQD (reference sequence). The CDR3 DNA sequence: TGCGCCAGCAGTGAGTCACTAGCGGGAGGGTACAATGAGCAGTTCTTC. Translating it yields CASSESLAGGYNEQFF.

The chain joins TRBV9 to TRBJ2-5, with TRBD2 as a possible D gene (6 bases). Trimming pared 0 bases from V and 2 bases from J, leaving 17 bases between. The CDR3 sequence is 17 residues long. Germline values: CDR1 SGDLS, CDR2 YYNGEE. CDR3 sequence (DNA): TGTGCCAGCAGCGTAGCTATTGAGGGAGGAGGGCAAGAGACCCAGTACTTC. Amino acids: CASSVAIEGGGQETQYF. Supplemented by reference TRBV9 and TRBJ2-5, the full variable domain reads DSGVTQTPKHLITATGQRVTLRCSPRSGDLSVYWYQQSLDQGLQFLIQYYNGEERAKGNILERFSAQQFPDLHSELNLSSLELGDSALYFCASSVAIEGGGQETQYFGPGTRLLVL.

The chain uses TRBV6-1 and TRBJ1-6; D might be TRBD1 (5 bases). The germline CDR1 and CDR2 sequences are MNHNS and SASEGT. V lost 3 bases and J 5 bases, leaving 11 bases between the germline ends. CDR3 length: 15 amino acids. This CDR3 reads CASSDHGGDNSPLHF. CDR3 in DNA: TGTGCCAGCAGTGACCATGGGGGGGATAATTCACCCCTCCACTTT.

The sample holds a few counts of this clone. This chain joins TRBV11-3 and TRBJ2-1; 7 bases match TRBD1. Germline assignment: CDR1 SGHNT and CDR2 YENEEA. This CDR3 region has 14 residues. J lost 1 base, V lost 3 bases, and 0 bases had no gene match. CDR3 region: CASSFRGSYNEQFF. In DNA, the CDR3 is TGTGCCAGCAGCTTCAGGGGGTCCTACAATGAGCAGTTCTTC.

This clone was counted a single time. The chain is built from TRBV12-3 or TRBV12-4 and TRBJ1-5; maybe TRBD1 (5 bases). V lost 4 bases to trimming and J lost 4 bases, with 8 bases between them. This CDR3 is built from 13 residues. The CDR3 region is CASSWTRNQPQHF. CDR3 nucleotide sequence: TGTGCCAGCAGTTGGACAAGGAATCAGCCCCAGCATTTT.

The table lists this clone with a count of one. The V gene is TRBV28, the J gene TRBJ2-1, with a possible D match to TRBD1 (6 bases). Deletions cut 7 bases from V and 3 bases from J, with 10 bases between. This CDR3 contains 13 residues. In germline, CDR1 is MDHEN, CDR2 SYDVKM. Here the CDR3 reads CASTPDSYNEQFF. CDR3 DNA: TGTGCCAGCACCCCGGACAGCTACAATGAGCAGTTCTTC.

The V gene is TRBV19, the J gene TRBJ1-1; D may be TRBD1 (6 bases). Germline CDR1 reads LNHDA; CDR2 reads SQIVND (reference sequence). V was trimmed by 0 bases and J by 0 bases, leaving 17 bases between them. There are 18 residues in the CDR3. CDR3 protein: CASSIDVGRQVMNTEAFF. CDR3 sequence (DNA): TGTGCCAGTAGTATAGATGTCGGCCGACAGGTAATGAACACTGAAGCTTTCTTT.

The genes are TRBV29-1 and TRBJ2-5, with TRBD2 matching 9 bases. The germline V gene encodes CDR1 SQVTM and CDR2 ANQGSEA. This CDR3 has 16 amino acids. V was pared by 5 bases and J by 4 bases, with 14 bases of the junction left unmatched. The CDR3 sequence is CSVSQGLAGLLETQYF. Written as DNA, the CDR3 is TGCAGCGTTTCCCAGGGGCTAGCGGGATTGCTAGAGACCCAGTACTTC.

The chain uses TRBV4-2 and TRBJ2-5, with D possibly matching TRBD1 (6 bases). The CDR3 loop spans 14 amino acids. Trimming stripped 2 bases from V and 5 bases from J, with 12 bases between. Germline assignment: CDR1 LGHNA and CDR2 YNFKEQ. DNA for the CDR3: TGTGCCAGCAGCCAAAACACAGGGTTGGAGACCCAGTACTTC. Translated, it gives CASSQNTGLETQYF.

The rearrangement uses TRBV29-1 and TRBJ2-5, with D tentatively TRBD1 (5 bases). Per the germline V gene, CDR1 is SQVTM and CDR2 is ANQGSEA. CDR3 length: 11 residues. V shed 4 bases and J shed 4 bases, with 7 bases lying between them. CDR3 DNA sequence: TGCAGCGTTGGGCAGGGAGAGACCCAGTACTTC. It encodes CSVGQGETQYF.

The CDR3 region is CASSQSGTSPSGANVLTF. DNA of the CDR3: TGCGCCAGCAGCCAATCCGGGACTAGCCCCTCGGGGGCCAACGTCCTGACTTTC. J is TRBJ2-6 and V is TRBV4-3; 9 bases fit TRBD2. V lost 2 bases, J lost 4 bases, and 9 bases stayed unmatched. The CDR3 contains 18 residues. Per germline, CDR1 LGHNA and CDR2 YSLEER.

The chain recombines TRBV7-3 with TRBJ2-1; D tentatively fits TRBD1 or TRBD2 (5 bases each). Germline loops: CDR1 SGHTA, CDR2 FQGTGA. Between the trimmed V and J ends, which lost 1 base and 5 bases, there was a span of 12 bases. The length of the CDR3 is 15 residues. In DNA, the CDR3 is TGTGCCAGCAGCTTAAGGGACGAGGTGAACAATGAGCAGTTCTTC. It yields the protein CASSLRDEVNNEQFF.

The CDR3 DNA is TGTGCCAGCAGTTCTACAGGGGGCACTGAAGCTTTCTTT. Translated: CASSSTGGTEAFF. V gene TRBV6-6 combines with J gene TRBJ1-1; 8 positions match TRBD1. Germline V gene data show CDR1 as MNHNY and CDR2 as SVGAGI (reference sequence). The J segment lost 4 bases and the V segment lost 4 bases, leaving 2 bases of the junction unmatched. The CDR3 sequence is 13 residues long.

This clone was recorded once. This chain joins TRBV3-1 (or the pseudogene TRBV3-2) and TRBJ1-5; D possibly corresponds to TRBD1 (6 bases). Trimming pared 3 bases from V and 7 bases from J, leaving 10 bases between. The CDR3 has 13 amino acids. Germline loops: CDR1 LGHDT, CDR2 YNNKEL (reference sequence). The CDR3: CASSQTGQQPQHF. The CDR3 DNA sequence: TGTGCCAGCAGCCAGACAGGTCAGCAGCCCCAGCATTTT.

This sequence joins TRBV6-5 and TRBJ2-3; D is tentatively TRBD1 or TRBD2 (5 bases each). CDR1 is MNHEY and CDR2 is SVGAGI in the germline V gene. The CDR3 extends over 12 amino acids. This CDR3 is CCTGRGVDTQYF. CDR3 bases: TGTTGTACGGGGAGAGGGGTAGATACGCAGTATTTT.

The V call is TRBV6-2 or TRBV6-3, the J call TRBJ1-5, with D tentatively TRBD1 (6 bases). CDR3 size: 16 residues. From germline, CDR1 is MNHEY and CDR2 SVGEGT. Trimming stripped 0 bases from V and 6 bases from J, with 15 bases between. DNA for the CDR3: TGTGCCAGCAGTTACTCGACGAGGGGAGGGGGTCAGCCCCAGCATTTT. Protein product: CASSYSTRGGGQPQHF.

The chain uses TRBV4-1 and TRBJ1-2; D perhaps matches TRBD1 (6 bases). Trimming cost V 3 bases and J 0 bases, with 14 bases left between them. The CDR3 has 16 residues. CDR1 and CDR2 (germline): MGHRA, YSYEKL. The CDR3 coding sequence is TGCGCCAGCAGCCACACCGGGACAATGGCTAACTATGGCTACACCTTC. Translating gives CASSHTGTMANYGYTF.

The rearrangement uses TRBV13 and TRBJ2-7; 8 nucleotides match TRBD1. Per the germline V gene, CDR1 is PRHDT and CDR2 is FYEKMQ (reference sequence). V was clipped by 5 bases and J by 5 bases; unmatched bases: 11. There are 15 residues in the CDR3. The CDR3 nucleotides read TGTGCCAGCAGCATAGATCAGGGGGCGCTTAACGAGCAGTACTTC. Encoded protein: CASSIDQGALNEQYF.

The genes are TRBV27 and TRBJ1-6, with a possible D match to TRBD1 (5 bases). Trimming removed 7 bases from V and 8 bases from J, with 18 bases in between. This CDR3 contains 15 residues. Germline CDR1 and CDR2: MNHEY and SMNVEV (reference sequence). CDR3 DNA: TGTGCCAGCACCCGGGACGGCGCTTCGGATTCACCCCTCCACTTT. Its translation is CASTRDGASDSPLHF.

This chain connects TRBV10-3 to TRBJ2-5, with D possibly matching TRBD1 (5 bases). This CDR3 has 14 residues. With 4 bases removed from V and 7 bases from J, the gap between germline ends came to 16 bases. CDR1 ENHRY and CDR2 SYGVKD come from the germline V gene. The CDR3 loop is CAISGPGPGATQYF. CDR3 DNA sequence: TGTGCCATCAGTGGCCCAGGCCCTGGGGCGACCCAGTACTTC.